Listed below are T cell receptor beta chains from one sample, sequenced in a study of cytotoxic CD8 clonotypes in ibrutinib-treated CLL. The method was immunoSEQ multiplex PCR; TCRdb's version includes in-frame clones alone and lacks a portion of them. The data contain 110,000 to 150,000 clones, 75% to 80% of them singletons. This material consisted of PBMCs, taken after 24 months of ibrutinib treatment. All receptors derive from a human donor with chronic lymphocytic leukemia. The CDR3 runs from the conserved cysteine through the conserved F or W. A D gene is named only where the DNA matches it firmly. Expanded clones get a size class; other rows say once, few or many, or leave the size out.

>NA|TRBJ2-4|NA|TRBV5-1|16
TGCGCCAGCAGCTTGGCCGCTGGGACCCCGGCGGACATTCAGTACTTC
CASSLAAGTPADIQYF
>NA|TRBJ2-2|NA|TRBV18|15
TGTGCCAGCTCACCTCTCACTAAAAACACCGGGGAGCTGTTTTTT
CASSPLTKNTGELFF
>TRBD2|TRBJ2-1|NA|TRBV18|13
TGTGCCAGCTCACCACGGGCTAGCGGCGAGCAGTTCTTC
CASSPRASGEQFF
>NA|TRBJ1-1|few|TRBV7-2|11
TGTGCCAGCAGCCACGTAGGACGGGGTTTCTTT
CASSHVGRGFF
>NA|TRBJ2-1|NA|TRBV30|11
TGTGCCTGGAGTGTCTCGGGTGAGCAGTTCTTC
CAWSVSGEQFF
>NA|TRBJ2-3|once|TRBV18|13
TGTGCCAGCTCACCAGGGACCGCAGATACGCAGTATTTT
CASSPGTADTQYF
>NA|TRBJ1-2|NA|TRBV14|13
TGTGCCAGCAGCCCCCTGAAGAACTATGGCTACACCTTC
CASSPLKNYGYTF
>TRBD2|TRBJ2-3|NA|TRBV28|15
TGTGCCAGCAGTTTTCTAGCGGGGTTGTCGGATACGCAGTATTTT
CASSFLAGLSDTQYF
>NA|TRBJ2-2|NA|TRBV27|15
TGTGCCAGCAGTTTATTGGGGGCGAACACCGGGGAGCTGTTTTTT
CASSLLGANTGELFF
>NA|TRBJ2-7|few|TRBV30|11
TGTGCCTGGAGCACCGGACCGCGGAGGAACTTC
CAWSTGPRRNF
>NA|TRBJ2-4|NA|TRBV10-3|16
TGTGCCGGACTCCAGCCCAGGGTTTGGGCCAAAAACATTCAGTACTTC
CAGLQPRVWAKNIQYF
>NA|TRBJ2-7|NA|TRBV10-3|14
TGTGCCATCAGTGAGGAGGGGAGGTTCTACGAGCAGTACTTC
CAISEEGRFYEQYF
>TRBD2|TRBJ2-3|NA|TRBV6-1|13
TGTGCCAGCAAGACTAGCGGAGGGGATACGCAGTATTTT
CASKTSGGDTQYF
>TRBD1|TRBJ1-2|many|TRBV18|13
TGTGCCAGCTCACGGCAGGGGGGGCATGGCTACACCTTC
CASSRQGGHGYTF
>TRBD1|TRBJ1-1|many|TRBV2|14
TGTGCCACCACCGACAGGGCCGTGGGCACTGAAGCTTTCTTT
CATTDRAVGTEAFF
>NA|TRBJ2-3|once|TRBV11-3|12
TGTGCCAGCAGCGAGGGGGACGATACGCAGTATTTT
CASSEGDDTQYF
>NA|TRBJ2-7|NA|TRBV6-5|13
TGTGCCAGCAGGGGGGGCCCCTCCTACGAGCAGTACTTC
CASRGGPSYEQYF
>NA|TRBJ2-5|NA|TRBV9|14
TGTGCCAGCAGCGTAGCGGGCCGCTCGTCGGCCCAGTACTTC
CASSVAGRSSAQYF
>NA|TRBJ2-2|NA|TRBV7-2|12
TGTGCCAGCAGCTTAAGTGGAGGGGAGCTGTTTTTT
CASSLSGGELFF
>NA|TRBJ1-4|NA|TRBV27|12
TGTGCCAGCAGTTTGCCCCCGGGAAAACTGTTTTTT
CASSLPPGKLFF
>TRBD2|TRBJ2-4|NA|TRBV11-1|16
TGTGCCAGCAGCCCCGGACTAGCGGGGCCTAAAAACATTCAGTACTTC
CASSPGLAGPKNIQYF
>NA|TRBJ1-3|NA|TRBV5-1|16
TGCGCCAGCAGCACACAGGGTGCCCGCTCTGGAAACACCATATATTTT
CASSTQGARSGNTIYF
>NA|TRBJ2-2|NA|TRBV7-6|8
TGTGCCAGCCCCGAGCTGTTTTTT
CASPELFF
>NA|TRBJ2-6|NA|TRBV11-2|15
TGTGCCAGCAGCTTAGTGCCCCACCCGACCAACGTCCTGACTTTC
CASSLVPHPTNVLTF
>NA|TRBJ2-6|NA|TRBV7-6|15
TGTGCCAGCAGCTCCGTTCGCTCTGGGGCCAACGTCCTGACTTTC
CASSSVRSGANVLTF
>NA|TRBJ1-2|NA|TRBV20-1|11
TGCAGTGCGAAGGACAGCTATGGCTACACCTTC
CSAKDSYGYTF
>NA|TRBJ2-3|NA|TRBV6-6|15
TGTGCCAGCAGTTCTCCGGGACGGGTGACAGATACGCAGTATTTT
CASSSPGRVTDTQYF
>NA|TRBJ1-2|many|TRBV9|11
TGTGCCAGCAGCTCTAACTATGGCTACACCTTC
CASSSNYGYTF
>NA|TRBJ1-1|NA|TRBV5-5|15
TGTGCCAGCAGCTTCGGTCGGGGGCTGAACACCGAAGCTTTCTTT
CASSFGRGLNTEAFF
>NA|TRBJ2-1|NA|TRBV4-2|14
TGTGCCAGCAGCCAAGAGGGGGCCGCGTATGAGCAGTTCTTC
CASSQEGAAYEQFF
>NA|TRBJ2-2|NA|TRBV11-2|16
TGTGCCAGCAGCCGTACGGGAGCCCCGAACACCGGGGAGCTGTTTTTT
CASSRTGAPNTGELFF
>NA|TRBJ2-1|NA|TRBV6-5|13
TGTGCCAGCAGTTACTATCTAGGCAATGAGCAGTTCTTC
CASSYYLGNEQFF
>NA|TRBJ1-1|NA|TRBV7-9|17
TGTGCCAGCAGCCGGTCCGGGGGGCCAATCCTGAACACTGAAGCTTTCTTT
CASSRSGGPILNTEAFF
>NA|TRBJ1-1|few|TRBV30|13
TGTGCCTGGAGTGCCCGGGGGGACACTGAAGCTTTCTTT
CAWSARGDTEAFF
>NA|TRBJ1-1|NA|TRBV30|12
TGTGCCCGTAGCTGGGGAGGGACTGAAGCTTTCTTT
CARSWGGTEAFF
>NA|TRBJ2-2|NA|TRBV2|15
TGTGCCAGCAGACCCGGGACACCGTACACCGGGGAGCTGTTTTTT
CASRPGTPYTGELFF
>NA|TRBJ2-2|NA|TRBV6-5|13
TGTGCCAGCAGTTACGCACTGGTCGGGGAGCTGTTTTTT
CASSYALVGELFF
>TRBD1|TRBJ1-4|many|TRBV11-3|20
TGTGCCAGCAGCACCCCCGGGACAGGGACAGGGGTTGCAACTAATGAAAAACTGTTTTTT
CASSTPGTGTGVATNEKLFF
>NA|TRBJ2-1|NA|TRBV6-5|13
TGTGCCAGCAGCCGCGGACGCAACAATGAGCAGTTCTTC
CASSRGRNNEQFF
>TRBD2|TRBJ2-7|NA|TRBV19|14
TGTGCCACCCGTAGGGAGGGGAGCTCCTACGAGCAGTACTTC
CATRREGSSYEQYF
>NA|TRBJ2-7|NA|TRBV10-3|13
TGTGCCATCAGTGACGGGACACCCTCCGAGCAGTACTTC
CAISDGTPSEQYF
>NA|TRBJ2-7|few|TRBV5-6|13
TGTGCCAGCAGCGCGGGTGAGTGGTACGAGCAGTACTTC
CASSAGEWYEQYF
>NA|TRBJ2-5|NA|TRBV7-6|13
TGTGCCAGCAGCTTGGGCGCCTGGGAGACCCAGTACTTC
CASSLGAWETQYF
>NA|TRBJ1-5|few|TRBV12-2|12
TGTGCAAGTCGCTTAGGGGGGGAGCCCCAGCATTTT
CASRLGGEPQHF
>TRBD2|TRBJ2-5|NA|TRBV19|16
TGTGCCAGTACCTCCCCGGGACTAGCGGGAGGTGAGACCCAGTACTTC
CASTSPGLAGGETQYF
>TRBD1|TRBJ1-4|NA|TRBV18|15
TGTGCCAGCTCACCACTGGGGGGACAGGTGGGAAAACTGTTTTTT
CASSPLGGQVGKLFF
>NA|TRBJ1-5|NA|TRBV6-5|15
TGTGCCAGCAGCGGTGGCCGAGCAGGGGTTCAGCCCCAGCATTTT
CASSGGRAGVQPQHF
>NA|TRBJ2-3|few|TRBV7-2|16
TGTGCCAGCAGCTTGGGCACCGGGACTCTAACAGATACGCAGTATTTT
CASSLGTGTLTDTQYF
>TRBD1|TRBJ2-3|NA|TRBV9|14
TGTGCCAGCAGCCGACAGGGGGCTTCAGATACGCAGTATTTT
CASSRQGASDTQYF
>TRBD1|TRBJ2-6|NA|TRBV6-5|15
TGTGCCAGCAGTCTTCAGGGGGTTGGGGCCAACGTCCTGACTTTC
CASSLQGVGANVLTF
>NA|TRBJ1-2|NA|TRBV5-1|10
TGCGCCAGCAGCTTTAGGGGCTACACCTTC
CASSFRGYTF
>TRBD2|TRBJ2-2|NA|TRBV5-1|17
TGCGCCAGCACCCCTGGTGGGCGGGAGATTGCGGCCGGGGAGCTGTTTTTT
CASTPGGREIAAGELFF